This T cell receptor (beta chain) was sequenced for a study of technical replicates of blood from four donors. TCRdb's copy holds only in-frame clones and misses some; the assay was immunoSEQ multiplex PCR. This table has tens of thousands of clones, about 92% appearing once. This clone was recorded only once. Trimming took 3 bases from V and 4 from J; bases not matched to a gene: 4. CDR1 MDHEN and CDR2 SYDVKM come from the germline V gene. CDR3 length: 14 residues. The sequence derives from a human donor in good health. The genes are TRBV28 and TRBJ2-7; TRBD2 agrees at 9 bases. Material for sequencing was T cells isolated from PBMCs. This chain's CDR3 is CASSFSAGGYEQYF. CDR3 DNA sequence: TGTGCCAGCAGTTTTTCAGCGGGAGGTTACGAGCAGTACTTC. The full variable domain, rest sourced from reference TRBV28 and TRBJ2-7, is DVKVTQSSRYLVKRTGEKVFLECVQDMDHENMFWYRQDPGLGLRLIYFSYDVKMKEKGDIPEGYSVSREKKERFSLILESASTNQTSMYLCASSFSAGGYEQYFGPGTRLTVT.